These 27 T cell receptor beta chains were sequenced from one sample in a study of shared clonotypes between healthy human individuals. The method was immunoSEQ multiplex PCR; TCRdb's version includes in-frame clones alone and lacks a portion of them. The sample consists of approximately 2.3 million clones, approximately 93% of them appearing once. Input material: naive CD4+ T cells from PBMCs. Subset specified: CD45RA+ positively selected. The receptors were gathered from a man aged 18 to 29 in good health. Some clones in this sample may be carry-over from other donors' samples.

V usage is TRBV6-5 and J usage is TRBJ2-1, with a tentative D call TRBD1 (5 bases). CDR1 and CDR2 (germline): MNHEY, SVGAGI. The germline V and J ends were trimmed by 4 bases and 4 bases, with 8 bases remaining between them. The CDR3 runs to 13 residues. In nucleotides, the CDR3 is TGTGCCAGCAGTTCTGACAGTTACAATGAGCAGTTCTTC. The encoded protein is CASSSDSYNEQFF.

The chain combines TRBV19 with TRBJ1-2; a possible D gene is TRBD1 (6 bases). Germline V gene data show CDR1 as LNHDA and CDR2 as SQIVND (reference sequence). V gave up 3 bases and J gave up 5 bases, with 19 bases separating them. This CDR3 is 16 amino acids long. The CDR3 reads CASSINRRRTEYGYTF. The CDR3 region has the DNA TGTGCCAGTAGTATCAACCGACGGAGGACAGAGTATGGCTACACCTTC. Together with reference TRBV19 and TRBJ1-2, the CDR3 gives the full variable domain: DGGITQSPKYLFRKEGQNVTLSCEQNLNHDAMYWYRQDPGQGLRLIYYSQIVNDFQKGDIAEGYSVSREKKESFPLTVTSAQKNPTAFYLCASSINRRRTEYGYTFGSGTRLTVV.

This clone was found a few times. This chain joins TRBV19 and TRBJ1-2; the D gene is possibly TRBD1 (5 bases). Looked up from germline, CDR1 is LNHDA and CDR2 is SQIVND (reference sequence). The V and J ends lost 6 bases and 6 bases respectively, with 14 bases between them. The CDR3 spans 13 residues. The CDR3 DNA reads TGTGCCAGTAGCGTCAGAGGGGCCCATGGCTACACCTTC. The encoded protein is CASSVRGAHGYTF.

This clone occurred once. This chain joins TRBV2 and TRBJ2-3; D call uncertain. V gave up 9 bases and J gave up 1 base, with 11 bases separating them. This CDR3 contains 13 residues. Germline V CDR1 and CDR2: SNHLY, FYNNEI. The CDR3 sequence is CASVLMGTDTQYF. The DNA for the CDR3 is TGTGCCAGTGTGTTGATGGGCACAGATACGCAGTATTTT.

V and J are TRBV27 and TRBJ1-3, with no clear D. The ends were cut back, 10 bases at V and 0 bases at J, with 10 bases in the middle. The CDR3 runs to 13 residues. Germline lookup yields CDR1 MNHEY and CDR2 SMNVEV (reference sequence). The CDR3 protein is CATRTFSGNTIYF. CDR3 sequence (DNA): TGTGCCACCCGGACGTTCTCTGGAAACACCATATATTTT.

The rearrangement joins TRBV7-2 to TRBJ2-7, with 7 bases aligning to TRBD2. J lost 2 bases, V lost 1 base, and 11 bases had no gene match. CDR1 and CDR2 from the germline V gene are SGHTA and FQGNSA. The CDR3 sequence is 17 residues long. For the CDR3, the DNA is TGTGCCAGCAGCTTAGGCGGGAGACCCGCCGGTACCTACGAGCAGTACTTC. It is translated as CASSLGGRPAGTYEQYF.

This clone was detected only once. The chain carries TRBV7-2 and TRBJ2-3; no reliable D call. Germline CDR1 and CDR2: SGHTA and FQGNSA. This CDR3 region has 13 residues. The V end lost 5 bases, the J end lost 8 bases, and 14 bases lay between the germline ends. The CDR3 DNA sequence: TGTGCCAGCAGCAGGGTGAGACGCGGTACGCAGTATTTT. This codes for CASSRVRRGTQYF.

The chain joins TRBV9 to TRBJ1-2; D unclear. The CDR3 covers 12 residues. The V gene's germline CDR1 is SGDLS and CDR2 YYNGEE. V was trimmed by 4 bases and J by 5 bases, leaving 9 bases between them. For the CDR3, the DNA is TGTGCCAGCAGCCCGGGCCCGTATGGCTACACCTTC. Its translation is CASSPGPYGYTF.

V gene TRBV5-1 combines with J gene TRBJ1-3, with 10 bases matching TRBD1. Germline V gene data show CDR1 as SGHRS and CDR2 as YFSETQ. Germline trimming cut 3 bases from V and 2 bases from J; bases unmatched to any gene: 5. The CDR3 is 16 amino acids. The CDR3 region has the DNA TGCGCCAGCAGCTACGACAGGGGGCTACCTGGAAACACCATATATTTT. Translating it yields CASSYDRGLPGNTIYF.

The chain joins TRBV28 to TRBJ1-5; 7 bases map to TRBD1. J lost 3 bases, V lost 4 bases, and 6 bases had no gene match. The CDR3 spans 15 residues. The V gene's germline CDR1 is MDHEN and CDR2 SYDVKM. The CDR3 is CASSWEQGFNQPQHF. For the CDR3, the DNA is TGTGCCAGCAGTTGGGAACAGGGGTTCAATCAGCCCCAGCATTTT.

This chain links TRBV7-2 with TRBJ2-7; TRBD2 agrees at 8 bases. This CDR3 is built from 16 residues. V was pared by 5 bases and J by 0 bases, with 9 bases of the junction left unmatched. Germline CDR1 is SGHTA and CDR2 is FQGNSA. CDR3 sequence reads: CASSRNGGGLSYEQYF. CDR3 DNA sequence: TGTGCCAGCAGCCGTAACGGGGGGGGACTCTCCTACGAGCAGTACTTC.

The CDR3 is CASSPRGQGPEKLFF. The CDR3 bases are TGTGCCAGCAGCCCCCGGGGACAGGGCCCTGAAAAACTGTTTTTT. The chain combines TRBV9 with TRBJ1-4; TRBD1 matches at 9 bases. The CDR3 is made up of 15 amino acids. CDR1 is SGDLS and CDR2 is YYNGEE in the germline V gene. J lost 7 bases, V lost 4 bases, and 8 bases had no gene match. Drawing the rest from reference TRBV9 and TRBJ1-4, the complete variable domain is DSGVTQTPKHLITATGQRVTLRCSPRSGDLSVYWYQQSLDQGLQFLIQYYNGEERAKGNILERFSAQQFPDLHSELNLSSLELGDSALYFCASSPRGQGPEKLFFGSGTQLSVL.

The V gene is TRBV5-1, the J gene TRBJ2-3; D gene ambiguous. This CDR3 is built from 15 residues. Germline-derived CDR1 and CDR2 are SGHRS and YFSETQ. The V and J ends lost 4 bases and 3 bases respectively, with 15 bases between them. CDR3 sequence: CASSLWGGDTDTQYF. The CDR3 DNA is TGCGCCAGCAGCCTCTGGGGTGGAGATACAGATACGCAGTATTTT.

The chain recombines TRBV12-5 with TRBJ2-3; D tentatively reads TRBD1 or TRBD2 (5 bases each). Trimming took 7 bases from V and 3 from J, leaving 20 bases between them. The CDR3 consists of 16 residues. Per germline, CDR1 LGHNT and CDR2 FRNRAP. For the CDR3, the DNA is TGTGCTAGTGCTCTAGGGCGGCTAGCAGGGACAGATACGCAGTATTTT. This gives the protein CASALGRLAGTDTQYF. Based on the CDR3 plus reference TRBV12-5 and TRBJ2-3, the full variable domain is DARVTQTPRHKVTEMGQEVTMRCQPILGHNTVFWYRQTMMQGLELLAYFRNRAPLDDSGMPKDRFSAEMPDATLATLKIQPSEPRDSAVYFCASALGRLAGTDTQYFGPGTRLTVL.

The CDR3 coding sequence is TGTGCCAGCAGCGCAGGGGGCGCAAGCACAGATACGCAGTATTTT. Its translation is CASSAGGASTDTQYF. This chain links TRBV9 with TRBJ2-3, with 8 bases fitting TRBD1. The V gene end was trimmed by 3 bases and the J gene end by 0 bases; junction bases not matched to a gene: 3. The germline V gene has CDR1 SGDLS and CDR2 YYNGEE. The CDR3 has 15 amino acids.

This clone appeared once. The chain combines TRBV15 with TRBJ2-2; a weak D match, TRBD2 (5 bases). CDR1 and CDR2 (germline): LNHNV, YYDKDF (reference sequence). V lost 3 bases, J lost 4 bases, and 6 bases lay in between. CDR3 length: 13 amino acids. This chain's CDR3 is CATSRDFTGELFF. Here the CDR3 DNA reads TGTGCCACCAGCAGGGACTTCACCGGGGAGCTGTTTTTT.

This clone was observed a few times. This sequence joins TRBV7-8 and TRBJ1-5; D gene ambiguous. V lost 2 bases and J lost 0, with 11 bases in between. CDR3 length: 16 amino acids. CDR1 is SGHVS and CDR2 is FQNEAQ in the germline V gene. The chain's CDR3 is CASSLMPAYSNQPQHF. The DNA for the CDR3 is TGTGCCAGCAGCTTAATGCCAGCTTATAGCAATCAGCCCCAGCATTTT.

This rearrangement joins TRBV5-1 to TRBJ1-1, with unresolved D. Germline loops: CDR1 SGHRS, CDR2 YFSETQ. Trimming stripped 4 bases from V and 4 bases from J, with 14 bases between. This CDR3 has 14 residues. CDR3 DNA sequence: TGCGCCAGCAGCGCGACTAGTTGGGGCACTGAAGCTTTCTTT. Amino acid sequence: CASSATSWGTEAFF.

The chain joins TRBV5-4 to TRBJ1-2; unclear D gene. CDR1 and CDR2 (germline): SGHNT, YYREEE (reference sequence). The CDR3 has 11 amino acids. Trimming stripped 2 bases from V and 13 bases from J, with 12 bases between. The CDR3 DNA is TGTGCCAGCAGCTTCGCACAGACCATCACCTTC. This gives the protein CASSFAQTITF.

The DNA of the CDR3 is TGTGCCAGCAGCTCTCCCTCCTGGCAGGGCCCCGGGGAGCTGTTTTTT. Its protein product is CASSSPSWQGPGELFF. The V and J genes are TRBV11-3 and TRBJ2-2; D is perhaps TRBD1 (5 bases). This CDR3 contains 16 residues. Germline assignment: CDR1 SGHNT and CDR2 YENEEA. V dropped 4 bases and J dropped 6 bases, with 18 bases sitting between them.

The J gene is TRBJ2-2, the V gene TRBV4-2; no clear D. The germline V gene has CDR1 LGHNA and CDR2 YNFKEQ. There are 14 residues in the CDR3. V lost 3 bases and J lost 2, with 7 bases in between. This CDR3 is CASSHDGNTGELFF. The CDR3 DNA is TGTGCCAGCAGCCACGACGGAAACACCGGGGAGCTGTTTTTT.

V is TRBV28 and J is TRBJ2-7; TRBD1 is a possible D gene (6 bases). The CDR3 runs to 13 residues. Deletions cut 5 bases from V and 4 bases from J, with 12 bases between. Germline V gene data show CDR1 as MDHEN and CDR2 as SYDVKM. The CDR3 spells CASSLQGQYEQYF. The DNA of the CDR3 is TGTGCCAGCAGTCTCCAGGGGCAATACGAGCAGTACTTC.

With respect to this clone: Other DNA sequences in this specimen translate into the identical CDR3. The CDR3: CASSLGTANTGELFF. CDR3 coding DNA: TGTGCCAGCAGCTTAGGGACAGCGAACACCGGGGAGCTGTTTTTT. This sequence joins TRBV7-3 and TRBJ2-2, with TRBD1 identical over 7 bases. CDR1 SGHTA and CDR2 FQGTGA come from the germline V gene. The CDR3 runs 15 residues. V shed 2 bases and J 0 bases; nucleotides not matched to a gene: 0.

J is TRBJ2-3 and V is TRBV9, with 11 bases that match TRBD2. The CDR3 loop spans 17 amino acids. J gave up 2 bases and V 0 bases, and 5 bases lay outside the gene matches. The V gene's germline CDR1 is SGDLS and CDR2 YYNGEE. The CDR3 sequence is CASSVASSGGFTDTQYF. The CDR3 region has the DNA TGTGCCAGCAGCGTAGCGTCTAGCGGGGGGTTCACAGATACGCAGTATTTT.

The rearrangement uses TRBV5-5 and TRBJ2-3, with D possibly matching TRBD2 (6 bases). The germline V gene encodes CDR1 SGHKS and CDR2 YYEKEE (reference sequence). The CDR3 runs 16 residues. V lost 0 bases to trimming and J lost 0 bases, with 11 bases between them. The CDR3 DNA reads TGTGCCAGCAGCTTGGTCCCCGGAGGGAGCACAGATACGCAGTATTTT. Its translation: CASSLVPGGSTDTQYF.

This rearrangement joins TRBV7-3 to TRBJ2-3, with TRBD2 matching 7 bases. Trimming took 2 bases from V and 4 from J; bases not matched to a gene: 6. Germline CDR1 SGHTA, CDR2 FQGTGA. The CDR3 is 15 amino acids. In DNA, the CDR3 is TGTGCCAGCAGCTTAGGGCTAGCGGACCCAGATACGCAGTATTTT. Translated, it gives CASSLGLADPDTQYF.

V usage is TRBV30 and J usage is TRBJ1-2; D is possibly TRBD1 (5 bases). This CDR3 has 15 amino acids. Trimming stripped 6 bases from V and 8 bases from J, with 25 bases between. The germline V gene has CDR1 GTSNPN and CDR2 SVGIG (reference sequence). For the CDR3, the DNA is TGTGCCTGTCCCTCTCTGGGGCTTCAATCTTTCGGCTACACCTTC. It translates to CACPSLGLQSFGYTF.